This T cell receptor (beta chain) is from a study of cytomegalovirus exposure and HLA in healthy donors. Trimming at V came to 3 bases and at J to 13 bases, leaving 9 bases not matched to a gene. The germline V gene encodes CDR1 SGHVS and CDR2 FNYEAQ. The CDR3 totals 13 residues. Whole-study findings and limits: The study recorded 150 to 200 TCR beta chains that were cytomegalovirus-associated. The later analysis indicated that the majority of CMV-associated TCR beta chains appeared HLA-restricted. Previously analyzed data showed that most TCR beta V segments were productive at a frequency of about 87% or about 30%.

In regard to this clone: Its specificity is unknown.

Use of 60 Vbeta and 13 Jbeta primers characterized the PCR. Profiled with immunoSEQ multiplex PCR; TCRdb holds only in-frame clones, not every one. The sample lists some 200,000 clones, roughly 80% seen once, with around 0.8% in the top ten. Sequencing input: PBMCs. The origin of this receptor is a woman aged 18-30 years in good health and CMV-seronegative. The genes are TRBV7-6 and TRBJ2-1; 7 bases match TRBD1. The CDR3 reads CASSFRSDRTQFF. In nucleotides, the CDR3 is TGTGCCAGCAGCTTCCGATCGGACAGGACTCAGTTCTTC.